This TCR beta chain was obtained from a study of cytomegalovirus exposure and HLA in healthy donors. For the study at large: Later, an analysis reported that the roughly 120 validation repertoires had used the same platform as the roughly 650 first-cohort repertoires. Study results and limitations: The authors enumerated 164 TCR beta chains as linked to cytomegalovirus. In vitro checks showed that a few CMV-associated chains really do target CMV antigens. The tendency of first-cohort TCR clusters to co-occur in the roughly 130 validation repertoires emerged from a later analysis.

With regard to this clone: Antigen unknown.

Germline V CDR1 and CDR2: SGHNT, YENEEA. The CDR3 consists of 16 residues. V was trimmed by 3 bases and J by 5 bases, leaving 20 bases between them. TCRdb keeps only in-frame clones here, not all; method: immunoSEQ multiplex PCR. The sample carries more than 140,000 clones, roughly nine tenths recorded once. This clonotype originated in a woman in her late teens or twenties in good health and CMV-seropositive. Sequencing used PBMCs. The chain joins TRBV11-3 to TRBJ2-7, with a possible D match to TRBD1 (6 bases). The CDR3 DNA is TGTGCCAGCAGCTTTTTAGCAGGGGCTCTTCAACACGAGCAGTACTTC. Translated, it gives CASSFLAGALQHEQYF.